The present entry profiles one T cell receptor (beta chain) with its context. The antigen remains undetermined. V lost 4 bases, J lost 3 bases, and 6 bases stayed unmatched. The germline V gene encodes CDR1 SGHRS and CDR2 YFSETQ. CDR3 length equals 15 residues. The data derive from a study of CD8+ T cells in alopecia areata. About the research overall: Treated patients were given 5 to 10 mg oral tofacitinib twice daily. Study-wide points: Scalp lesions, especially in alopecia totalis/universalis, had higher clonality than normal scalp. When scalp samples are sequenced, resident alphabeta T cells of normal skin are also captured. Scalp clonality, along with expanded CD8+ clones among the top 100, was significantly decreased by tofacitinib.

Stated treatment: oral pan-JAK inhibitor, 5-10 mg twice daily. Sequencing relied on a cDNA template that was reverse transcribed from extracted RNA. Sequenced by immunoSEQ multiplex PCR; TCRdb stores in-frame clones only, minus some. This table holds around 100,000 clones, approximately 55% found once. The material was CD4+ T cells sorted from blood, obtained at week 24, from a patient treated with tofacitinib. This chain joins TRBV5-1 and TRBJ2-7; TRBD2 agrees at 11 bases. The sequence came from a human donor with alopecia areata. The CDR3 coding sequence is TGCGCCAGCAGCGATACTAGCGGGGGTAGCTACGAGCAGTACTTC. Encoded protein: CASSDTSGGSYEQYF.